The clone carrying this T cell receptor (beta chain) was detected only a few times. Using immunoSEQ multiplex PCR, the repertoire was profiled, and TCRdb retains in-frame clones only, with some absent. The data contain about 110,000 clones, under 75% of them seen just once; the ten biggest clones take up about 6%. This record belongs to a study of blood T cell repertoires in COVID-19. The sample comprised peripheral blood. This receptor was identified in a man older than 75 with acute or convalescent COVID-19.

CDR3 sequence (DNA): TGCAGTGCTAGAGGCGACACTGAAGCTTTCTTT. This encodes CSARGDTEAFF. The genes are TRBV20-1 and TRBJ1-1; no clear D. The ends were cut back, 1 base at V and 3 bases at J, with 3 bases in the middle. The CDR3 contains 11 residues. Germline-derived CDR1 and CDR2 are DFQATT and SNEGSKA (reference sequence).